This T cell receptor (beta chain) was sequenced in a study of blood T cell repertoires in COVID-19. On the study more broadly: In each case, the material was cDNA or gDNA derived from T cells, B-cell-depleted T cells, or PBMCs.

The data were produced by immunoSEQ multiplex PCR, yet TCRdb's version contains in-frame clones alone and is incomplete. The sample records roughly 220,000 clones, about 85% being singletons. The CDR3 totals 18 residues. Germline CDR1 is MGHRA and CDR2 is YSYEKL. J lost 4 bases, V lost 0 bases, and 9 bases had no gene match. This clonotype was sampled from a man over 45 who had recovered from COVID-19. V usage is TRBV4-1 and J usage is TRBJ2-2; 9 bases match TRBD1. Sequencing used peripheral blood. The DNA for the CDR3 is TGCGCCAGCAGCCAAGAGGGCGGGACAGGGTGGTTCACCGGGGAGCTGTTTTTT. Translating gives CASSQEGGTGWFTGELFF.